These T cell receptor beta chains were read from a single sample in a study of T cell repertoires in cytomegalovirus infection. A single record per CDR3 protein comes from TCRdb applying MiXCR to the reads. Of around 740,000 distinct CDR3 sequences listed, 35% to 45% were seen once; the top ten hold around 2.8%. The sample was PBMCs. These receptors all come from a human donor in good health (CMV status not recorded). Some clones in this sample may be carry-over from other donors' samples. Each CDR3 is given with its conserved first and last residue. A D gene is named only where the DNA matches it firmly.

V gene: TRBV7-6
D gene: TRBD1
CDR3 protein: CASSGQQGEIPYEQYF

V gene: TRBV28
D gene: TRBD1
CDR3 protein: CASSSYRGREQYF

V gene: TRBV4-1
D gene: NA
CDR3 protein: CASSQVAEYYTGELFF

V gene: TRBV7-3
D gene: NA
CDR3 protein: CASSPPRGPRVMGGNTIYF

V gene: TRBV10-3
D gene: NA
CDR3 protein: CVSGGGSNEQLF

V gene: TRBV20-1
D gene: TRBD1
CDR3 protein: CSARDKSQGAKQPQHF

V gene: TRBV6-1
D gene: TRBD1
CDR3 protein: CASSEGGQGGFGYTF

V gene: TRBV12-3/TRBV12-4
D gene: NA
CDR3 protein: CASSPTSIFTGDLFF

V gene: TRBV12-3/TRBV12-4
D gene: NA
CDR3 protein: CASSVGNDSDTQYF

V gene: TRBV10-3
D gene: TRBD2
CDR3 protein: CAITGTSPAGELFF

V gene: TRBV7-2
D gene: TRBD1
CDR3 protein: CASSFQQGWEQYF

V gene: TRBV7-9
D gene: TRBD2
CDR3 protein: CASSLIVGTTSYNEQFF

V gene: TRBV27
D gene: NA
CDR3 protein: CASSFVAGGNTEAFF

V gene: TRBV12-3/TRBV12-4
D gene: NA
CDR3 protein: CASSSRDGETQYF

V gene: TRBV28
D gene: NA
CDR3 protein: CASSLAGRSSPLHF

V gene: TRBV5-4
D gene: NA
CDR3 protein: CASSPEGGDRVSSYEQYF

V gene: TRBV5-1
D gene: TRBD1
CDR3 protein: CASSEGQPQTQYF

V gene: TRBV28
D gene: TRBD2
CDR3 protein: CASRYRTSGRELFF

V gene: TRBV19
D gene: TRBD1
CDR3 protein: CASTRDRLGEKLFF

V gene: TRBV4-2
D gene: NA
CDR3 protein: CASSQDWGELFF

V gene: TRBV28
D gene: TRBD1
CDR3 protein: CASSKGTVGEKLFF

V gene: TRBV9
D gene: NA
CDR3 protein: CASSVEWGLDNEKLFF

V gene: TRBV4-1
D gene: TRBD2
CDR3 protein: CASSSTGGDRTGELFF

V gene: TRBV7-8
D gene: TRBD2
CDR3 protein: CASRPTSGSSSGANVLTF

V gene: TRBV4-1
D gene: NA
CDR3 protein: CASSQLEGRAETQYF

V gene: TRBV11-2
D gene: NA
CDR3 protein: CASSPEGSAWYTGELFF

V gene: TRBV28
D gene: NA
CDR3 protein: CASSPWGFEQYF

V gene: TRBV7-6
D gene: NA
CDR3 protein: CSSSVGDGAEAFF

V gene: TRBV20-1
D gene: NA
CDR3 protein: CSARTSGGETQYF

V gene: TRBV7-9
D gene: NA
CDR3 protein: CASSRDRRGYTF

V gene: TRBV29-1
D gene: NA
CDR3 protein: CSVEDLYTGLSSYNEQFF

V gene: TRBV11-3
D gene: TRBD1
CDR3 protein: CASSLGEGQPYNEQFF

V gene: TRBV3-1
D gene: NA
CDR3 protein: CASSQDLGGWSGYTF

V gene: TRBV10-3
D gene: TRBD1
CDR3 protein: CAISHSDRGVGGYTF

V gene: TRBV7-9
D gene: NA
CDR3 protein: CASRPGTGGELFF

V gene: TRBV7-2
D gene: TRBD1
CDR3 protein: CASSLVRQGSSQPQHF

V gene: TRBV19
D gene: TRBD1
CDR3 protein: CASTPTGTANYGYTF

V gene: TRBV6-1
D gene: NA
CDR3 protein: CASTEGLLTDTQYF

V gene: TRBV2
D gene: NA
CDR3 protein: CASSELEDTEAFF

V gene: TRBV10-3
D gene: NA
CDR3 protein: CATEGDTIYF

V gene: TRBV24-1
D gene: NA
CDR3 protein: CATSDLKGLGNEQFF

V gene: TRBV19
D gene: TRBD1
CDR3 protein: CASSMGQGNGVWYNEQFF

V gene: TRBV12-3/TRBV12-4
D gene: TRBD2
CDR3 protein: CASSFLAGNEQFF

V gene: TRBV7-9
D gene: NA
CDR3 protein: CASGSPGISNQPQHF

V gene: TRBV12-3/TRBV12-4
D gene: TRBD2
CDR3 protein: CASSSGAGEQYF

V gene: TRBV7-2
D gene: NA
CDR3 protein: CASSLVVGMNYGYTF

V gene: TRBV2
D gene: TRBD2
CDR3 protein: CASRTGTSGARELFF

V gene: TRBV6-6
D gene: NA
CDR3 protein: CASRQLLVGVGTGELFF

V gene: TRBV20-1
D gene: TRBD1
CDR3 protein: CSAKRPRRGQGASPLHF

V gene: TRBV12-3/TRBV12-4
D gene: NA
CDR3 protein: CASSFGISGNTIYF